One sample yielded the 22 T cell receptor beta chains listed below, sequenced in a study of regulatory T cells in long-lasting Graves disease. To make TCR beta libraries, researchers used iRepertoire HTBI primers and Arm-PCR of CDR3 regions. MiXCR was run by TCRdb on the multiplex PCR reads, yielding one entry per CDR3 protein. This table has 400,000 to 500,000 distinct CDR3 sequences, roughly 15% appearing once. The time point is: newly diagnosed GD, antithyroid drugs for less than 3 months. The TCR library was prepared using RNA isolated from PBMCs. This sample was also put to use in a study of T cells in Graves' hyperthyroidism and ophthalmopathy.

The starting material was peripheral blood mononuclear cells (PBMCs), obtained at new diagnosis, from a patient treated with antithyroid drugs. The receptor source for this set is a woman under 30 with Graves disease.

This clonotype has a handful of counts. This chain connects TRBV10-3 to TRBJ1-1; no definite D call. The V gene's germline CDR1 is ENHRY and CDR2 SYGVKD. The CDR3 is 13 amino acids. V lost 2 bases, J lost 0 bases, and 4 bases lay in between. The CDR3 region is CAISEGVNTEAFF. Here the CDR3 DNA reads TGTGCCATCAGTGAGGGCGTGAACACTGAAGCTTTCTTT.

The CDR3 DNA follows: TGTGCCAGCAGCCCAGATGGGGGACTAGCGAACTACAATGAGCAGTTCTTC. It is translated as CASSPDGGLANYNEQFF. The rearrangement uses TRBV11-3 and TRBJ2-1, with 10 bases matching TRBD2. The CDR3 runs 17 residues. Germline CDR1 SGHNT, CDR2 YENEEA. Losses at the gene ends were 5 bases for V and 3 bases for J; bases not matched to a gene: 10.

This clonotype occurred a few times. This chain joins TRBV27 and TRBJ2-1; 7 bases fit TRBD1. V trimming: 6 bases; J trimming: 0 bases; junction bases outside the gene matches: 8. The CDR3 length is 16 residues. Per the germline V gene, CDR1 is MNHEY and CDR2 is SMNVEV (reference sequence). CDR3 nucleotides: TGTGCCAGCAGGTCAGGACAGGCCGCCTCCTACAATGAGCAGTTCTTC. This sequence encodes CASRSGQAASYNEQFF.

This clonotype was detected only once. The chain combines TRBV20-1 with TRBJ2-1; possibly TRBD2 for D (5 bases). The CDR3 spans 13 residues. V gave up 7 bases and J gave up 13 bases, with 23 bases separating them. Per germline, CDR1 DFQATT and CDR2 SNEGSKA (reference sequence). For the CDR3, the DNA is TGCAGTGGTAAGGTCGGACTTTCAAGGACCCAGTTCTTC. Its translation: CSGKVGLSRTQFF.

The chain links TRBV27 to TRBJ1-4; D gene uncertain. Trimming shortened V by 2 bases and J by 9 bases, and 13 bases separated the two germline ends. The CDR3 length is 14 residues. Germline lookup yields CDR1 MNHEY and CDR2 SMNVEV (reference sequence). The CDR3 here is CASSLVARGQKLFF. The DNA for the CDR3 is TGTGCCAGCAGTTTAGTGGCTCGAGGGCAAAAACTGTTTTTT.

Note on this clonotype: A clone one base away is much larger, so this may be a read error. This chain uses TRBV11-2 with TRBJ1-1, with D possibly being TRBD1 (6 bases). Germline V gene data show CDR1 as SGHAT and CDR2 as FQNNGV. The CDR3 covers 23 residues. CDR3 amino acids: CASSPGLTPRRRQDPGGGTEPFF. DNA of the CDR3: TGTGCCAGCAGCCCCGGGTTAACGCCCAGGAGGAGACAGGACCCCGGGGGAGGAACTGAACCTTTCTTT.

Turning to this clonotype: At one end the junction does not follow the germline gene, possibly because of a read error. The chain couples TRBV12-3 or TRBV12-4 to TRBJ2-7, with TRBD2 identical over 11 bases. The CDR3 is made up of 15 amino acids. CDR3 nucleotides: TGTGCCAGCAGCCTTAGCGGGAGGGCCATTTACGAGCAGCACTTC. Protein product: CASSLSGRAIYEQHF.

Details on this clonotype: An end of the junction differs from the germline gene, which may be a read error. The chain links TRBV20-1 to TRBJ1-5, with D maybe TRBD1 (5 bases). Germline CDR1 DFQATT, CDR2 SNEGSKA (reference sequence). The CDR3 loop spans 13 amino acids. CDR3 residues: CGAEIGTNQPQHF. The CDR3 nucleotides are TGCGGTGCCGAGATCGGGACCAATCAGCCCCAGCATTTT.

The CDR3 protein is CASSHGTSGSLYEQYF. For the CDR3, the DNA is TGTGCCAGCAGCCACGGGACTAGCGGGAGTTTATACGAGCAGTACTTC. This chain uses TRBV12-3 or TRBV12-4 with TRBJ2-7; 14 positions match TRBD2. The V gene end was trimmed by 6 bases and the J gene end by 4 bases; junction bases not matched to a gene: 8. This CDR3 is 16 amino acids long.

With respect to this clonotype: The conserved phenylalanine or tryptophan normally closing the CDR3 is absent here, so this likely arose from a read error. The chain has TRBV2 and TRBJ2-4, with D unclear. This CDR3 has 14 amino acids. CDR1 and CDR2 (germline): SNHLY, FYNNEI. The V gene lost 4 bases and the J gene lost 6 bases, with 13 bases spanning the gap. The CDR3 loop reads CASSVGDFGNIQYS. The DNA of the CDR3 is TGTGCCAGCAGTGTTGGTGATTTTGGAAACATTCAGTACTCC.

Note on this clonotype: This likely came from a read error, as a far larger clone is one base away. This rearrangement joins TRBV12-3 or TRBV12-4 to TRBJ2-3; no definite D call. This CDR3 has 16 residues. CDR3 loop: CASSLANLLSADTQYF. Here the CDR3 DNA reads TGTGCCAGCAGCTTAGCCAACCTGCTCTCCGCAGATACGCAGTATTTT.

The chain employs TRBV15 and TRBJ2-1, with TRBD2 matching over 11 bases. The CDR3 is 18 amino acids. Germline values: CDR1 LNHNV, CDR2 YYDKDF (reference sequence). The ends lost 0 bases at V and 14 bases at J; junction bases unmatched: 18. Written as DNA, the CDR3 is TGTGCCACCAGCAGAGATTCAGGCTTAGCGGGAGGGCCGTTAAGTAAGTTCTTC. It is translated as CATSRDSGLAGGPLSKFF.

This clonotype was picked up a small number of times. V is TRBV3-1 and J is TRBJ2-1; D is tentatively TRBD1 or TRBD2 (11 bases each). V lost 7 bases and J lost 6, with 25 bases in between. Germline CDR1 reads LGHDT; CDR2 reads YNNKEL (reference sequence). The CDR3 spans 17 residues. The CDR3 nucleotides are TGTGCCAGCACCGGGACAGGGGGGACTAGCGGAGCCAATGAGCAGTTCTTC. Encoded protein: CASTGTGGTSGANEQFF.

In this sample, this clonotype turned up many times. The germline gene is not matched at one end of the junction; a read error may be the cause. The CDR3 sequence is CASSLGLDPSF. In nucleotides, the CDR3 is TGTGCCAGCAGCCTAGGACTGGACCCAAGCTTT. V gene TRBV12-3 or TRBV12-4 combines with J gene TRBJ2-3, with D possibly TRBD2 on 5 matching bases. The CDR3 is made up of 11 amino acids.

This clonotype was detected only a few times. V usage is TRBV9 and J usage is TRBJ1-1; D is undetermined. V lost 1 base and J lost 2, with 9 bases in between. The CDR3 totals 14 residues. CDR1 is SGDLS and CDR2 is YYNGEE in the germline V gene. The CDR3 loop reads CASSVNVLNTEAFF. DNA of the CDR3: TGTGCCAGCAGCGTAAACGTGCTTAACACTGAAGCTTTCTTT.

This clonotype came up many times. V gene TRBV12-3 or TRBV12-4 combines with J gene TRBJ2-1; TRBD1 matches at 7 bases. Unmatched junction bases numbered 6, after V lost 6 bases and J lost 4 bases. This CDR3 comprises 14 residues. The CDR3: CASRTGTDYNEQFF. CDR3 DNA: TGTGCCAGCAGAACAGGGACAGATTACAATGAGCAGTTCTTC.

The chain carries TRBV4-3 and TRBJ2-1; D possibly corresponds to TRBD1 (6 bases). From germline, CDR1 is LGHNA and CDR2 YSLEER. Trimming left V 3 bases short and J 6 bases short, with 9 bases between. The CDR3 is 13 amino acids. The CDR3 DNA is TGCGCCAGCAGCCAGGGACACCCCAATGAGCAGTTCTTC. Translating it yields CASSQGHPNEQFF.

Many counts were recorded for this clonotype. V and J are TRBV3-1 and TRBJ2-1, with a possible D match to TRBD1 (7 bases). The CDR3 consists of 15 residues. Germline lookup yields CDR1 LGHDT and CDR2 YNNKEL (reference sequence). V was cut by 2 bases and J by 7 bases, with 15 bases left in between. CDR3 amino acids: CASSQQGGDWNEQFF. CDR3 sequence (DNA): TGTGCCAGCAGCCAACAGGGGGGTGATTGGAATGAGCAGTTCTTC.

This clonotype came up many times. J is TRBJ2-1 and V is TRBV20-1, with TRBD2 identical over 8 bases. Germline V gives CDR1 DFQATT, CDR2 SNEGSKA (reference sequence). The CDR3 contains 14 residues. The J segment lost 4 bases and the V segment lost 1 base, leaving 3 bases of the junction unmatched. Written as DNA, the CDR3 is TGCAGTGCTAGAGCCACTAGCGGATACAATGAGCAGTTCTTC. This gives the protein CSARATSGYNEQFF.

This clonotype came up a few times. The chain couples TRBV7-9 to TRBJ1-2; 8 bases match TRBD1. Trimming at V came to 5 bases and at J to 2 bases, leaving 4 bases not matched to a gene. From germline, CDR1 is SEHNR and CDR2 FQNEAQ (reference sequence). This CDR3 contains 14 residues. The chain's CDR3 is CASSPTGVNYGYTF. The CDR3 nucleotides are TGTGCCAGCAGCCCGACAGGGGTGAACTATGGCTACACCTTC.

This clonotype was seen only a few times. The chain couples TRBV19 to TRBJ2-1; TRBD2 matches 9 bases. Germline CDR1 is LNHDA and CDR2 is SQIVND (reference sequence). J was trimmed by 8 bases and V by 5 bases; bases with no gene match: 10. This CDR3 is built from 15 residues. The CDR3 sequence is CASSSLGGRAYEQFF. In DNA form, the CDR3 reads TGTGCCAGTAGTTCCCTGGGCGGGAGGGCCTATGAGCAGTTCTTC.

V and J are TRBV14 and TRBJ2-5; 11 nucleotides match TRBD1. Germline values: CDR1 SGHDN, CDR2 FVKESK. The CDR3 sequence is 16 residues long. V gave up 2 bases and J gave up 5 bases; unmatched junction bases: 7. The CDR3 protein is CASSQFPGQGAETQYF. CDR3 in DNA: TGTGCCAGCAGCCAATTTCCCGGACAGGGGGCTGAGACCCAGTACTTC.